These 24 T cell receptor beta chains came from one sample sequenced in a study of T cell responses to AZD1222 COVID-19 vaccine. Using immunoSEQ multiplex PCR, the repertoire was profiled, and TCRdb retains in-frame clones only, with some absent. The table records 180,000 or so clones, roughly 94% of them present only once. The sequencing here drew on peripheral blood, taken 28 days after the second AZD1222 dose. These receptors came from an adult who received the AZD1222 COVID-19 vaccine.

The chain recombines TRBV28 with TRBJ1-1; no firm D call. Trimming removed 7 bases at V and 4 bases at J, with 19 bases between. CDR3 size: 15 residues. The germline gives CDR1 MDHEN, CDR2 SYDVKM. In nucleotides, the CDR3 is TGTGCCAGCACGGATCTCCAGGAGTATCCCACTGAAGCTTTCTTT. Encoded protein: CASTDLQEYPTEAFF.

This chain connects TRBV7-2 to TRBJ2-2, with D maybe TRBD2 (5 bases). This CDR3 has 12 amino acids. Germline V lookup: CDR1 SGHTA, CDR2 FQGNSA. V gave up 6 bases and J gave up 7 bases, with 9 bases separating them. The DNA of the CDR3 is TGTGCCAGCAGAATAGAGGGCGGGGAGCTGTTTTTT. Its protein is CASRIEGGELFF.

This clone came up once. The chain combines TRBV5-1 with TRBJ2-5; no definite D call. This CDR3 is built from 13 residues. Germline V gene lookup returns CDR1 SGHRS and CDR2 YFSETQ. Trimming stripped 0 bases from V and 6 bases from J, with 9 bases between. Here the CDR3 reads CASSLDRAKTQYF. The CDR3 DNA reads as TGCGCCAGCAGCTTGGACAGAGCGAAGACCCAGTACTTC.

The chain is built from TRBV27 and TRBJ1-1, with 8 bases matching TRBD1. The germline CDR1 and CDR2 sequences are MNHEY and SMNVEV (reference sequence). Trimming took 5 bases from V and 7 from J; bases not matched to a gene: 6. The CDR3 covers 13 residues. The CDR3 protein is CASSPYGTGEAFF. DNA of the CDR3: TGTGCCAGCAGTCCATACGGGACAGGTGAAGCTTTCTTT.

V is TRBV28 and J is TRBJ1-1, with unresolved D. CDR1 and CDR2 from the germline V gene are MDHEN and SYDVKM. The CDR3 contains 11 residues. The V gene lost 3 bases and the J gene lost 4 bases, with 3 bases spanning the gap. This CDR3 is CASSFATEAFF. Here the CDR3 DNA reads TGTGCCAGCAGTTTTGCCACTGAAGCTTTCTTT.

The rearrangement joins TRBV27 to TRBJ1-5; 8 bases are shared with TRBD1. V trimming: 5 bases; J trimming: 5 bases; junction bases outside the gene matches: 8. This CDR3 has 15 residues. Germline V gives CDR1 MNHEY, CDR2 SMNVEV (reference sequence). The CDR3 loop reads CASSGGQGVYQPQHF. The CDR3 nucleotides are TGTGCCAGCAGTGGCGGACAGGGCGTTTATCAGCCCCAGCATTTT.

The rearrangement uses TRBV5-1 and TRBJ2-5; 7 bases are shared with TRBD1. This CDR3 contains 14 residues. Germline CDR1 and CDR2: SGHRS and YFSETQ. With 4 bases clipped from V and 2 bases from J, the junction kept 5 bases outside the gene matches. CDR3: CASSPPGQQETQYF. DNA for the CDR3: TGCGCCAGCAGCCCCCCGGGACAGCAAGAGACCCAGTACTTC.

This rearrangement joins TRBV10-1 to TRBJ2-3; D not certain. This CDR3 has 13 residues. Deletions cut 2 bases from V and 9 bases from J, with 12 bases between. Germline V gives CDR1 WNHNN, CDR2 SYGVQD (reference sequence). The CDR3 region is CASSELTRRTQYF. CDR3 nucleotide sequence: TGCGCCAGCAGTGAGCTTACCAGGCGGACGCAGTATTTT.

The chain links TRBV6-5 to TRBJ1-1; maybe TRBD1 (5 bases). Germline V lookup: CDR1 MNHEY, CDR2 SVGAGI. Trimming stripped 11 bases from V and 1 base from J, with 14 bases between. This CDR3 region has 13 residues. The CDR3 DNA follows: TGTGCCGCACAAAGGGGTTCGAACACTGAAGCTTTCTTT. This sequence encodes CAAQRGSNTEAFF.

The chain links TRBV6-4 to TRBJ1-3; possibly TRBD1 for D (6 bases). The CDR3 consists of 20 residues. Germline V lookup: CDR1 MRHNA, CDR2 SNTAGT. V lost 0 bases to trimming and J lost 0 bases, with 21 bases between them. CDR3 coding DNA: TGTGCCAGCAGTGACTCAGGGGCAGGGGTGCCCATCTGCTCTGGAAACACCATATATTTT. Its protein product is CASSDSGAGVPICSGNTIYF.

The chain couples TRBV11-1 to TRBJ2-1; D is ambiguous. Trimming cost V 1 base and J 10 bases, with 14 bases left between them. Germline CDR1 reads SGHAT; CDR2 reads FQDESV (reference sequence). CDR3 length equals 14 residues. The CDR3, as DNA: TGTGCCAGCAGCTTAGATTTCGTCTCAGCGGAGCAGTTCTTC. This translates into CASSLDFVSAEQFF.

The rearrangement uses TRBV11-2 and TRBJ2-1; 13 bases align to TRBD2. The germline CDR1 and CDR2 sequences are SGHAT and FQNNGV. The CDR3 covers 15 residues. Trimming cost V 5 bases and J 7 bases; bases outside gene matches: 5. The CDR3, as DNA: TGTGCCAGCAGCCCAACTAGCGGGAGGGGGAATGAGCAGTTCTTC. Amino acids: CASSPTSGRGNEQFF.

The chain recombines TRBV19 with TRBJ1-3, with 9 bases fitting TRBD1. The V segment lost 6 bases and the J segment 4 bases; nucleotides outside the gene matches: 7. This CDR3 spans 15 amino acids. Per germline, CDR1 LNHDA and CDR2 SQIVND (reference sequence). CDR3 in amino acids: CASSYRDRDGNTIYF. CDR3 DNA sequence: TGTGCCAGTAGCTACCGGGACAGGGACGGAAACACCATATATTTT.

The chain couples TRBV24-1 to TRBJ2-7; TRBD2 matches at 7 bases. Losses at the gene ends were 3 bases for V and 3 bases for J; bases not matched to a gene: 10. Looked up from germline, CDR1 is KGHDR and CDR2 is SFDVKD. The CDR3 runs to 16 residues. The chain's CDR3 is CATSDPRGGANYEQYF. The CDR3 DNA reads as TGTGCCACCAGTGATCCCCGGGGAGGGGCCAACTACGAGCAGTACTTC.

The V and J genes are TRBV6-5 and TRBJ2-5, with TRBD1 matching 10 bases. Germline loops: CDR1 MNHEY, CDR2 SVGAGI. V was pared by 7 bases and J by 4 bases, with 9 bases of the junction left unmatched. The length of the CDR3 is 15 residues. Here the CDR3 reads CASKVRTGGRETQYF. In nucleotides, the CDR3 is TGTGCCAGCAAGGTTAGGACAGGGGGTCGAGAGACCCAGTACTTC.

This chain uses TRBV6-5 with TRBJ1-1, with D possibly being TRBD1 (5 bases). Germline lookup yields CDR1 MNHEY and CDR2 SVGAGI. Trimming took 7 bases from V and 4 from J, leaving 16 bases between them. CDR3 length: 14 amino acids. The chain's CDR3 is CASIATRVFTEAFF. CDR3 coding DNA: TGTGCCAGCATCGCAACCAGGGTTTTCACTGAAGCTTTCTTT.

This clone was counted only a few times. V gene TRBV2 combines with J gene TRBJ1-5; D unresolved. Trimming cost V 2 bases and J 7 bases, with 12 bases left between them. This CDR3 contains 14 residues. Germline CDR1 and CDR2: SNHLY and FYNNEI. The CDR3 here is CASSERRLGQPQHF. The CDR3 DNA sequence: TGTGCCAGCAGTGAAAGGCGATTAGGACAGCCCCAGCATTTT.

The rearrangement links TRBV7-2 to TRBJ2-1; perhaps TRBD2 as D (5 bases). This CDR3 region has 15 residues. CDR1 and CDR2 (germline): SGHTA, FQGNSA. Trimming removed 1 base at V and 4 bases at J, with 11 bases between. CDR3 coding DNA: TGTGCCAGCAGCTTAGTCCGGGAAAGATACAATGAGCAGTTCTTC. Translated, it gives CASSLVRERYNEQFF.

The chain has TRBV4-1 and TRBJ2-1; D perhaps matches TRBD1 (6 bases). The CDR3 length is 16 residues. Per germline, CDR1 MGHRA and CDR2 YSYEKL. V was cut by 0 bases and J by 4 bases, with 13 bases left in between. In DNA, the CDR3 is TGCGCCAGCAGCCAAGATCAGGGGACGGGGTACAATGAGCAGTTCTTC. Its translation: CASSQDQGTGYNEQFF.

The chain links TRBV27 to TRBJ2-7, with 9 bases identical to TRBD1. The CDR3 has 12 amino acids. The trim removed 9 bases at V and 6 bases at J, leaving 6 bases unmatched. Germline V CDR1 and CDR2: MNHEY, SMNVEV (reference sequence). The DNA for the CDR3 is TGTGCCAGTAGTACAGGGGGCGCCGAGCAGTACTTC. Amino acids: CASSTGGAEQYF.

This chain uses TRBV2 with TRBJ2-3; TRBD1 or TRBD2 may be the D gene (6 bases each). The V end was cut by 4 bases, the J end by 4 bases, with 12 bases between. CDR1 and CDR2 from the germline V gene are SNHLY and FYNNEI. There are 14 residues in the CDR3. The CDR3 nucleotides are TGTGCCAGCAGTGTAGGGGGGATAGCAGATACGCAGTATTTT. It encodes CASSVGGIADTQYF. Supplemented by reference TRBV2 and TRBJ2-3, the full variable domain reads EPEVTQTPSHQVTQMGQEVILRCVPISNHLYFYWYRQILGQKVEFLVSFYNNEISEKSEIFDDQFSVERPDGSNFTLKIRSTKLEDSAMYFCASSVGGIADTQYFGPGTRLTVL.

The V gene is TRBV5-4, the J gene TRBJ1-2; TRBD1 matches at 8 bases. Per germline, CDR1 SGHNT and CDR2 YYREEE (reference sequence). Trimming removed 3 bases from V and 1 base from J; junction bases left unmatched: 5. This CDR3 contains 15 residues. The CDR3 spells CASSSRQGNNYGYTF. Written as DNA, the CDR3 is TGTGCCAGCAGCTCTAGACAGGGGAATAACTATGGCTACACCTTC.

V gene TRBV5-4 combines with J gene TRBJ2-1; 9 bases are shared with TRBD1. Per germline, CDR1 SGHNT and CDR2 YYREEE (reference sequence). CDR3 length: 16 residues. With 2 bases clipped from V and 3 bases from J, the junction kept 6 bases outside the gene matches. CDR3 sequence reads: CASSFLTGGNYNEQFF. In nucleotides, the CDR3 is TGTGCCAGCAGCTTCCTTACAGGGGGCAACTACAATGAGCAGTTCTTC.

The chain joins TRBV19 to TRBJ1-2; TRBD1 might be the D (5 bases). Germline V lookup: CDR1 LNHDA, CDR2 SQIVND (reference sequence). CDR3 size: 13 residues. Trimming took 7 bases from V and 3 from J, leaving 12 bases between them. In DNA, the CDR3 is TGTGCCAGTAAGCGGGGCCCTTACTATGGCTACACCTTC. Its translation is CASKRGPYYGYTF.